The T cell receptor beta chain under discussion was sequenced for a study of T cells in Graves' hyperthyroidism and ophthalmopathy. This clonotype was observed many times. Its antigen remains unknown. Clinical symptoms, serum thyroxine and TRAb, thyroid ultrasound and orbital computed tomography together formed the diagnostic basis. The authors took PBMCs from roughly 9.3 ml fresh peripheral blood. This CDR3 is built from 15 residues. V lost 1 base, J lost 5 bases, and 6 bases stayed unmatched. Germline-derived CDR1 and CDR2 are SEHNR and FQNEAQ (reference sequence). Amplification of TCR beta CDR3 regions used RNA as the template. The HTBI primer set drove a first-round RT-PCR of the TCR CDR3. In TCRdb, the multiplex PCR reads were re-called with MiXCR into one record per CDR3 protein. The sample shows around 490,000 distinct CDR3 sequences, nearly 20% of them seen only once. Study outcomes and limitations: By a 13 V-J model, ophthalmopathy was set apart from stable hyperthyroidism.

J is TRBJ2-3 and V is TRBV7-9, with TRBD2 identical over 7 bases. Sequenced material: blood. The clonotype was recovered from a man aged 40-55 years with Graves' ophthalmopathy. CDR3 residues: CASSLGRAGEDTQYF. For the CDR3, the DNA is TGTGCCAGCAGCTTAGGCCGGGCGGGAGAAGATACGCAGTATTTT.